This record covers a single T cell receptor beta chain. These data are taken from a study of T cell responses to AZD1222 COVID-19 vaccine. The CDR3 covers 13 residues. CDR1 is LGHDT, CDR2 YNNKEL, per germline (reference sequence). With 4 bases removed from V and 11 bases from J, the gap between germline ends came to 17 bases. Clones were read by immunoSEQ multiplex PCR, and TCRdb kept only the in-frame ones, dropping some. This table has 100,000 or so clones, over 75% appearing once. This sequence was found in an adult in good health. The sample in question was peripheral blood, obtained on day 0 of AZD1222 vaccination. V gene TRBV3-1 (or the pseudogene TRBV3-2) combines with J gene TRBJ1-1; D might be TRBD1 (6 bases). CDR3 nucleotide sequence: TGTGCCAGCAGCCTCGGACGGGAAGGACAGGCTTTCTTT. Its protein product is CASSLGREGQAFF.